A single TCR beta chain is shown here with its context. What it recognizes is unknown. This CDR3 is 15 amino acids long. CDR1 and CDR2 from the germline V gene are LGHNA and YSLEER. V lost 0 bases, J lost 5 bases, and 11 bases lay in between. The source of the sample is a study of T cell responses to AZD1222 COVID-19 vaccine. Study-wide results and caveats: Nearly half of spike-specific TCRs reportedly go after variant regions that carry no mutations. Spike-specific TCR breadth rose after two AZD1222 doses, and depth rose as well. Only a handful of people who got AZD1222 tested seropositive at baseline.

TCRdb keeps only in-frame clones here, not all; method: immunoSEQ multiplex PCR. Of 120,000 to 150,000 clones in the sample, roughly nine tenths are singletons; the top ten hold roughly 7.6%. This clonotype originated in an adult who received the MenACWY meningococcal vaccine as a control. V is TRBV4-3 and J is TRBJ1-5; D is unresolved. The specimen was peripheral blood, collected 28 days after the second dose of the MenACWY control vaccine. The CDR3 is CASSQDATTDQPQHF. The CDR3 region has the DNA TGCGCCAGCAGCCAAGATGCCACAACGGATCAGCCCCAGCATTTT.